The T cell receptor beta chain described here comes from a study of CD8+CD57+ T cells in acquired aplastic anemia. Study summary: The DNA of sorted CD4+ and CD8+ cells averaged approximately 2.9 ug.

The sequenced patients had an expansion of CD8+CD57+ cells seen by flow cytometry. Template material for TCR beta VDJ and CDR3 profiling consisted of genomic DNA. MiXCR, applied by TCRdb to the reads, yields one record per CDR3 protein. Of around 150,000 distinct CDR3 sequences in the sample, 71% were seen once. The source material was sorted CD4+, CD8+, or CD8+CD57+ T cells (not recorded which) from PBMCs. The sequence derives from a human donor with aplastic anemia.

CDR3 bases: TGCAGTGCTAGAATCGGGACAGGGACTTTCTTT. As protein: CSARIGTGTFF. The J gene is TRBJ1-1, the V gene TRBV20-1; 9 bases fit TRBD1. Germline assignment: CDR1 DFQATT and CDR2 SNEGSKA (reference sequence). The CDR3 length is 11 residues. V dropped 2 bases and J dropped 12; count of bases not matched to a gene: 4.